The next 18 T cell receptor beta chains were all read from a single sample in a study of beta chain features in type 1 diabetes. The sequenced template was cDNA made from the entire isolated RNA. Libraries were prepared by immunoSEQ multiplex PCR; TCRdb keeps only in-frame clonotypes and omits some of them. The sample records under 400,000 clones, 11% to 15% being singletons. The sample was central memory CD4+ T cells from blood. The receptors shown here come from a man aged 25 to 45 in good health.

This clone was picked up many times. J is TRBJ1-1 and V is TRBV29-1, with D perhaps matching TRBD1 (5 bases). The CDR3 consists of 14 residues. Trimming cost V 6 bases and J 0 bases, with 14 bases left between them. CDR1 is SQVTM, CDR2 ANQGSEA, per germline. CDR3 DNA sequence: TGCAGCGTCACAGGCGCAGGGATGAACACTGAAGCTTTCTTT. Its translation is CSVTGAGMNTEAFF.

This clone was observed a handful of times. The CDR3 DNA follows: TGTGCCAGCAGCTATGGGTTCCTGGATACGCAGTATTTT. It yields the protein CASSYGFLDTQYF. The rearrangement links TRBV7-9 to TRBJ2-3; D is unresolved. The CDR3 is 13 residues long. Germline assignment: CDR1 SEHNR and CDR2 FQNEAQ (reference sequence). Trimming took 4 bases from V and 6 from J, leaving 11 bases between them. The variable domain in full, completed from reference TRBV7-9 and TRBJ2-3, reads DTGVSQNPRHKITKRGQNVTFRCDPISEHNRLYWYRQTLGQGPEFLTYFQNEAQLEKSRLLSDRFSAERPKGSFSTLEIQRTEQGDSAMYLCASSYGFLDTQYFGPGTRLTVL.

This clone was seen a few times. The genes are TRBV11-1 and TRBJ2-1; unclear D gene. The V end lost 6 bases, the J end lost 9 bases, and 9 bases lay between the germline ends. This CDR3 has 11 amino acids. The germline CDR1 and CDR2 sequences are SGHAT and FQDESV (reference sequence). DNA for the CDR3: TGTGCCAGCAGGCTTCGGACTGAGCAGTTCTTC. Its protein is CASRLRTEQFF.

This sequence joins TRBV7-2 and TRBJ2-1, with 8 bases matching TRBD2. Germline V gives CDR1 SGHTA, CDR2 FQGNSA. Trimming took 3 bases from V and 4 from J; bases not matched to a gene: 14. There are 18 residues in the CDR3. The CDR3 DNA follows: TGTGCCAGCAGCTTTCACCGCATGGCTAGCGGGTCTTACAATGAGCAGTTCTTC. The encoded protein is CASSFHRMASGSYNEQFF.

This clone came up a few times. The CDR3 loop reads CASSLQGTAETQYF. CDR3 bases: TGCGCCAGCAGCTTACAGGGAACCGCAGAGACCCAGTACTTC. The gene calls are TRBV5-1 and TRBJ2-5; TRBD1 might be the D (6 bases). V was trimmed by 2 bases and J by 4 bases, leaving 12 bases between them. The CDR3 has 14 amino acids. Germline assignment: CDR1 SGHRS and CDR2 YFSETQ.

This clone has a handful of counts. The rearrangement uses TRBV7-8 and TRBJ1-3; D gene uncertain. Trimming removed 0 bases at V and 3 bases at J, with 6 bases between. CDR3 length: 14 residues. Germline V gene data show CDR1 as SGHVS and CDR2 as FQNEAQ. CDR3 in amino acids: CASSLAPGGNTIYF. CDR3 sequence (DNA): TGTGCCAGCAGCTTAGCCCCTGGTGGAAACACCATATATTTT.

This clone was observed a few times. The CDR3 here is CASRPDRLSYNEQFF. The CDR3 DNA reads as TGTGCCAGCAGGCCTGACAGACTCTCCTACAATGAGCAGTTCTTC. J is TRBJ2-1 and V is TRBV2; D perhaps matches TRBD1 (5 bases). The CDR3 runs 15 residues. The ends were cut back, 6 bases at V and 0 bases at J, with 12 bases in the middle. Germline CDR1 and CDR2: SNHLY and FYNNEI.

The V call is TRBV4-3, the J call TRBJ1-6, with 7 bases fitting TRBD1. V was pared by 5 bases and J by 7 bases, with 5 bases of the junction left unmatched. Looked up from germline, CDR1 is LGHNA and CDR2 is YSLEER. This CDR3 is built from 14 residues. The CDR3 protein is CASSSGTVNSPLHF. CDR3 bases: TGCGCCAGCAGCTCCGGGACAGTAAATTCACCCCTCCACTTT.

The chain links TRBV18 to TRBJ2-7, with 7 bases identical to TRBD1. The V and J ends lost 3 bases and 5 bases, in that order; junction bases with no gene match: 1. Germline V lookup: CDR1 KGHSH, CDR2 LQKENI. The CDR3 has 12 amino acids. The CDR3 loop reads CASSPDRHEQYF. The CDR3, as DNA: TGTGCCAGCTCACCGGACAGGCACGAGCAGTACTTC. Variable domain in full (rest from reference TRBV18 and TRBJ2-7): NAGVMQNPRHLVRRRGQEARLRCSPMKGHSHVYWYRQLPEEGLKFMVYLQKENIIDESGMPKERFSAEFPKEGPSILRIQQVVRGDSAAYFCASSPDRHEQYFGPGTRLTVT.

This clone was counted between two and nine times. This chain connects TRBV6-5 to TRBJ2-2; the match to TRBD1 covers 10 bases. CDR1 is MNHEY, CDR2 SVGAGI, per germline. CDR3 length equals 15 residues. J gave up 8 bases and V 6 bases, and 9 bases lay outside the gene matches. The CDR3 protein is CASRMKTGGIGELFF. Here the CDR3 DNA reads TGTGCCAGCAGAATGAAGACAGGGGGCATAGGGGAGCTGTTTTTT.

The J gene is TRBJ2-2, the V gene TRBV6-6; tentative D call: TRBD1 (5 bases). Germline V gives CDR1 MNHNY, CDR2 SVGAGI (reference sequence). V dropped 0 bases and J dropped 5 bases, with 7 bases sitting between them. CDR3 length: 14 residues. The CDR3 spells CASSYSGLTGELFF. The CDR3 nucleotides read TGTGCCAGCAGTTACTCGGGGCTTACCGGGGAGCTGTTTTTT.

The sample holds a few counts of this clone. The chain has TRBV11-3 and TRBJ1-4, with no clear D. This CDR3 is built from 15 residues. Germline lookup yields CDR1 SGHNT and CDR2 YENEEA. Trimming stripped 5 bases from V and 0 bases from J, with 10 bases between. Written as DNA, the CDR3 is TGTGCCAGCAGCACGCGAAGAGCAACTAATGAAAAACTGTTTTTT. Its translation is CASSTRRATNEKLFF.

This clone was counted a few times. CDR3 sequence: CASSLRTSGREETQYF. Here the CDR3 DNA reads TGTGCCAGCAGCCTGAGGACTAGCGGGAGGGAGGAGACCCAGTACTTC. This sequence joins TRBV7-2 and TRBJ2-5, with 15 positions matching TRBD2. Germline CDR1 is SGHTA and CDR2 is FQGNSA. J gave up 5 bases and V 5 bases, and 6 bases lay outside the gene matches. This CDR3 comprises 16 residues.

This clone came up many times. This rearrangement joins TRBV5-4 to TRBJ1-6; D perhaps matches TRBD1 (5 bases). V lost 1 base to trimming and J lost 7 bases, with 12 bases between them. The germline V gene has CDR1 SGHNT and CDR2 YYREEE (reference sequence). The CDR3 sequence is 15 residues long. Here the CDR3 reads CASSLLGRENSPLHF. The DNA of the CDR3 is TGTGCCAGCAGCTTGCTCGGCAGGGAAAATTCACCCCTCCACTTT.

This clone turned up a few times. The chain recombines TRBV7-9 with TRBJ1-3, with D possibly matching TRBD1 (5 bases). V was clipped by 3 bases and J by 2 bases, with 11 bases between them. In germline, CDR1 is SEHNR, CDR2 FQNEAQ (reference sequence). This CDR3 comprises 15 residues. Here the CDR3 DNA reads TGTGCCAGCAGCTTTCAGGGAGTCACTGGAAACACCATATATTTT. Translating gives CASSFQGVTGNTIYF.

V and J are TRBV6-1 and TRBJ2-5; D remains ambiguous. CDR1 is MNHNS and CDR2 is SASEGT in the germline V gene. Trimming removed 8 bases from V and 1 base from J, with 17 bases in between. This CDR3 is built from 15 residues. The CDR3 region has the DNA TGTGCCAGCGTTGAGCCGAGAAGTGCCCAAGAGACCCAGTACTTC. Its translation: CASVEPRSAQETQYF.

The V and J genes are TRBV5-1 and TRBJ2-1; perhaps TRBD2 as D (5 bases). V shed 3 bases and J shed 7 bases, with 20 bases lying between them. Germline lookup yields CDR1 SGHRS and CDR2 YFSETQ. The length of the CDR3 is 16 residues. CDR3 DNA: TGCGCCAGCAGCTACACCTCCCGGACTTTCGTGAATGAGCAGTTCTTC. Its translation is CASSYTSRTFVNEQFF.

The chain combines TRBV14 with TRBJ2-5; D is ambiguous. Trimming stripped 4 bases from V and 2 bases from J, with 8 bases between. The germline gives CDR1 SGHDN, CDR2 FVKESK. The CDR3 runs to 13 residues. The CDR3, as DNA: TGTGCCAGCAGCCGCGTGGAGCAAGAGACCCAGTACTTC. Protein: CASSRVEQETQYF.